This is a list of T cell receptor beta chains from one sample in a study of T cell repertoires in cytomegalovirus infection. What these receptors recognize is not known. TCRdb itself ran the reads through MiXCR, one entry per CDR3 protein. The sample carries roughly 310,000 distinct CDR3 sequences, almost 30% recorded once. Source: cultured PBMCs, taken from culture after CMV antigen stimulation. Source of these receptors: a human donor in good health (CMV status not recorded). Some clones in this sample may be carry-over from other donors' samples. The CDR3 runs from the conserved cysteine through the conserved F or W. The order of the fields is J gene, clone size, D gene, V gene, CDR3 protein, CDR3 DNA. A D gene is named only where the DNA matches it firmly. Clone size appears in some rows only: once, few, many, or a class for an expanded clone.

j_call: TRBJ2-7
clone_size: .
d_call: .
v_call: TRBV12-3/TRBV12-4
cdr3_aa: CASSHGGHHEQYF
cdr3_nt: TGTGCCAGCAGTCACGGGGGCCACCACGAGCAGTACTTC

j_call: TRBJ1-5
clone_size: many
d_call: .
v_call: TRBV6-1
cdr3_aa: CASRRQRNSNQPQHF
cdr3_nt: TGTGCCAGCAGAAGACAGCGAAATAGCAATCAGCCCCAGCATTTT

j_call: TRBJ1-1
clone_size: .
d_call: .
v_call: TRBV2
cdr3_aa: CASNGDLRYTEAFF
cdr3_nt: TGTGCCAGCAATGGGGACCTTCGGTACACTGAAGCTTTCTTT

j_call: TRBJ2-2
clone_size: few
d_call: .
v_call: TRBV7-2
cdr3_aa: CASSRLAGELFF
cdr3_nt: TGTGCCAGCAGCCGACTAGCCGGGGAGCTGTTTTTT

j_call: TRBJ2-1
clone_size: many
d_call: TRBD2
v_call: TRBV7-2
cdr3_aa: CASPSLTSGPRSSYNEQFF
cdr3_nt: TGTGCCAGCCCCTCTCTGACTAGCGGGCCACGGAGCTCCTACAATGAGCAGTTCTTC

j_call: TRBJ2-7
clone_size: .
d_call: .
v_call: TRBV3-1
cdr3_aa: CASSHPGGLYEQYF
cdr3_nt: TGTGCCAGCAGCCACCCCGGAGGGCTCTACGAGCAGTACTTC

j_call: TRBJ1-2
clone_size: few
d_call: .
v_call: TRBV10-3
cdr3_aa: CAISEEVNYGYTF
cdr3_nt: TGTGCCATCAGTGAGGAAGTTAACTATGGCTACACCTTC

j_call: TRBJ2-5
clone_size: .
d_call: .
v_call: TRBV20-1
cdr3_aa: CSARIGQETQYF
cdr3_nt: TGCAGTGCTAGAATTGGGCAAGAGACCCAGTACTTC

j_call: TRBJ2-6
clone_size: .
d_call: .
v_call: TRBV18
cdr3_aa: CASSPGGQIPSGANVLTF
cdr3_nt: TGTGCCAGCTCACCCGGGGGACAGATCCCCTCTGGGGCCAACGTCCTGACTTTC

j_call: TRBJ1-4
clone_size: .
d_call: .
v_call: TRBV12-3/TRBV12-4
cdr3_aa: CAGTNEKLFF
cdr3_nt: TGTGCCGGGACTAATGAAAAACTGTTTTTT

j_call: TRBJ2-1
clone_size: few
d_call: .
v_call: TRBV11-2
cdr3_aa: CASSLDPGTTYNEQFF
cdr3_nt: TGTGCCAGCAGCTTAGATCCCGGGACAACTTACAATGAGCAGTTCTTC

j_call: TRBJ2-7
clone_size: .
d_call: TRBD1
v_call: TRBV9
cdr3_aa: CASSVDLVGTGGDEQYF
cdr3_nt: TGTGCCAGCAGCGTAGATCTCGTCGGGACAGGGGGGGACGAGCAGTACTTC

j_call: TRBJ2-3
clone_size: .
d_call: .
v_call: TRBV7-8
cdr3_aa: CASRLRMEISTDTQYF
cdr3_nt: TGTGCCAGCAGGTTGAGGATGGAGATTAGCACAGATACGCAGTATTTT

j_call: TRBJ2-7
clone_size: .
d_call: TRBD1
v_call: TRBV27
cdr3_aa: CASSGRADRLYEQYF
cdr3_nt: TGTGCCAGCAGTGGCCGGGCGGACAGGCTCTACGAGCAGTACTTC

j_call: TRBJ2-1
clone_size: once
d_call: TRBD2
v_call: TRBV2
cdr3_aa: CASRDRLAGLSSYNEQFF
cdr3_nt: TGTGCCAGCAGGGACCGACTAGCGGGACTTTCTTCCTACAATGAGCAGTTCTTC

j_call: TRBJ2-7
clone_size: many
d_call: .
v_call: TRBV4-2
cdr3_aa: CASSQDKYEQYF
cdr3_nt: TGTGCCAGCAGCCAAGATAAATACGAGCAGTACTTC

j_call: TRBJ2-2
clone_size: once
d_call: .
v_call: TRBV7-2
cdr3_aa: CASSLGGGGGGVLFF
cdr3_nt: TGTGCCAGCAGCCTAGGGGGCGGGGGAGGCGGGGTGCTGTTTTTT

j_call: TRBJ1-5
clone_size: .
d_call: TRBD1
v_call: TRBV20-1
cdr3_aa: CSARDRGQPQHF
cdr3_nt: TGCAGTGCTAGGGACAGGGGTCAGCCCCAGCATTTT

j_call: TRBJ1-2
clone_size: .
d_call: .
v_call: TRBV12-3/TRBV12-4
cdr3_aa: CASSLGSQWGHYGYTF
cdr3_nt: TGTGCCAGCAGTTTAGGGTCACAGTGGGGCCACTATGGCTACACCTTC

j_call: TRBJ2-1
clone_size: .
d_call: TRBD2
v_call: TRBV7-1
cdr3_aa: CASSTSTSGADNEQFF
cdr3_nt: TGTGCCAGCAGCACTTCGACTAGCGGGGCGGACAATGAGCAGTTCTTC

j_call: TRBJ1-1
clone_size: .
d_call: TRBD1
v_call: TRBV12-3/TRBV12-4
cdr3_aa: CASSLTGGEDGEAFF
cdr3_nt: TGTGCCAGCAGTTTGACAGGGGGCGAGGATGGTGAAGCTTTCTTT

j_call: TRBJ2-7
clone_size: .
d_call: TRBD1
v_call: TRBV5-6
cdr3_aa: CASSLYGQDYEQYF
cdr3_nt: TGTGCCAGCAGCTTGTACGGACAGGACTACGAGCAGTACTTC

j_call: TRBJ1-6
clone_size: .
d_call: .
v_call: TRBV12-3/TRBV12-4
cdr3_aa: CASSLQYFSPLHF
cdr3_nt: TGTGCCAGCAGTTTGCAGTATTTTTCACCCCTCCACTTT

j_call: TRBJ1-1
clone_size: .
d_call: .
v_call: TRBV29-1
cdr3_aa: CSVGGVRKAFF
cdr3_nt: TGCAGCGTGGGCGGGGTACGGAAAGCTTTCTTT

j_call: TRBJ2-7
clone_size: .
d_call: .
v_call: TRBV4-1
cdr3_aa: CASSLTGFEGPYEQYF
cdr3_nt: TGCGCCAGCAGCCTGACAGGATTTGAAGGCCCCTACGAGCAGTACTTC

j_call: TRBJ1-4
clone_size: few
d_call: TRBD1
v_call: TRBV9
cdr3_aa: CASSAQSGTVVEKLFF
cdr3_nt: TGTGCCAGCAGCGCCCAATCCGGGACAGTAGTTGAAAAACTGTTTTTT

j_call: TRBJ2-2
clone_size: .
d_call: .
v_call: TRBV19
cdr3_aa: CASSLDSTTNTGELFF
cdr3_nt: TGTGCCAGTAGCTTAGACAGTACAACCAACACCGGGGAGCTGTTTTTT

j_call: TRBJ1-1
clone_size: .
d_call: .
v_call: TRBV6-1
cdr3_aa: CASSGEWGHPEWNTEAFF
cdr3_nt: TGTGCCAGTTCCGGCGAATGGGGCCACCCCGAGTGGAACACTGAAGCTTTCTTT

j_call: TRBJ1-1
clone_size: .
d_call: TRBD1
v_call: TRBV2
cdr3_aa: CASSDRGQGRNTEAFF
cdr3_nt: TGTGCCAGCAGTGATAGAGGACAGGGAAGGAACACTGAAGCTTTCTTT

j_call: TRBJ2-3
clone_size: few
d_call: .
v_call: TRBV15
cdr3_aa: CATSRDGGAGTDTQYF
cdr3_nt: TGTGCCACCAGCAGAGATGGGGGGGCAGGCACAGATACGCAGTATTTT

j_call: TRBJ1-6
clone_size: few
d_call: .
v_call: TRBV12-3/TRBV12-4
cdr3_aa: CASSFAGGADSPLHF
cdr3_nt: TGTGCCAGCAGTTTTGCCGGGGGGGCGGATTCACCCCTCCACTTT

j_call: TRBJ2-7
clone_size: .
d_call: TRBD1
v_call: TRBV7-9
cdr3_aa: CASSRIRDSGSYEQYF
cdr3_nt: TGTGCCAGCAGCAGGATCCGGGACAGTGGTTCCTACGAGCAGTACTTC

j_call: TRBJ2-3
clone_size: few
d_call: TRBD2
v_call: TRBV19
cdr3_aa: CASSTGLAQYSDTQYF
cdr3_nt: TGTGCCAGTAGTACCGGACTAGCGCAATATTCAGATACGCAGTATTTT

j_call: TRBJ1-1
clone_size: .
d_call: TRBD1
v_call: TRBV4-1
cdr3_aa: CASSLPGQGAGRTEAFF
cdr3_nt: TGCGCCAGCAGCCTACCGGGACAGGGGGCGGGAAGAACTGAAGCTTTCTTT

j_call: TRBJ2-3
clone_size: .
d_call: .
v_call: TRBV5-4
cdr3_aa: CASSLKIAADTQYF
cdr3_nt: TGTGCCAGCAGCTTGAAGATCGCGGCAGATACGCAGTATTTT

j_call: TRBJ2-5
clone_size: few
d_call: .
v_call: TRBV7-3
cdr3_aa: CASSTSGTPSGGTQYF
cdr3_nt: TGTGCCAGCAGCACCTCCGGGACTCCTTCGGGGGGCACCCAGTACTTC

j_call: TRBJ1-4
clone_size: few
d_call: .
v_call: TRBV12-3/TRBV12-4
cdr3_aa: CASSTGPPEKLFF
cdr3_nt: TGTGCCAGCAGTACCGGGCCCCCTGAAAAACTGTTTTTT

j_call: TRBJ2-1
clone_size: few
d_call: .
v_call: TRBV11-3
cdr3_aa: CASSSLGSGEQFF
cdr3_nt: TGTGCCAGCTCCTCCCTGGGGTCTGGTGAGCAGTTCTTC

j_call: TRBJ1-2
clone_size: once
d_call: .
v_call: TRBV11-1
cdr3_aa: CASSLVTGSGYTF
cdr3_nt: TGTGCCAGCAGCTTAGTCACGGGGAGTGGCTACACCTTC

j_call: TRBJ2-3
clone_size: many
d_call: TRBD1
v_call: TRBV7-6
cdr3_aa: CASSETPGQGSTDTQYF
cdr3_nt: TGTGCCAGCAGCGAAACCCCTGGACAGGGGAGCACAGATACGCAGTATTTT

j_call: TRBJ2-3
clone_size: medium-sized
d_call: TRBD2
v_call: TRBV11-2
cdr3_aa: CASSLGRTSNTQYF
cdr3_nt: TGTGCCAGCAGCTTAGGTCGGACTAGCAATACGCAGTATTTT

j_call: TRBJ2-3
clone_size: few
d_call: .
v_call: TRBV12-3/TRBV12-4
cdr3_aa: CASTEGGLSRTDTQYF
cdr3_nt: TGTGCCAGCACCGAAGGGGGGTTATCCCGCACAGATACGCAGTATTTT

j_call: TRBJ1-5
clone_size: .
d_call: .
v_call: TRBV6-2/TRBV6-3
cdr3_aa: CASSSRLDQPQHF
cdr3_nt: TGTGCCAGCAGTTCCCGGCTCGATCAGCCCCAGCATTTT

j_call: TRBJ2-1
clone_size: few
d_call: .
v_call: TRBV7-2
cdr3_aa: CASSLVGATSEIGNEQFF
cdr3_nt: TGTGCCAGCAGCTTAGTCGGGGCTACCTCCGAAATAGGCAATGAGCAGTTCTTC

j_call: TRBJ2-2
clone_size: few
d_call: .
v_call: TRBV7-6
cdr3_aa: CASRPEGPLRTGELFF
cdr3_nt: TGTGCCAGCAGACCCGAGGGGCCTTTAAGGACCGGGGAGCTGTTTTTT

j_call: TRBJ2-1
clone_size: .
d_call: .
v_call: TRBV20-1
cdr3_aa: CSARDLREWDTDEQFF
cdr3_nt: TGCAGTGCTAGAGATCTCAGGGAGTGGGATACGGATGAGCAGTTCTTC

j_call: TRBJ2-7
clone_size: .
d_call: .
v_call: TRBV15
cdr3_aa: CATSRDGRPYEQYF
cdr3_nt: TGTGCCACCAGCAGAGATGGCCGGCCCTACGAGCAGTACTTC

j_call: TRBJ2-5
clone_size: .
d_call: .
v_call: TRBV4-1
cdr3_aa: CASRRTKGEETQYF
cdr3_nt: TGCGCCAGCAGACGAACCAAGGGGGAAGAGACCCAGTACTTC

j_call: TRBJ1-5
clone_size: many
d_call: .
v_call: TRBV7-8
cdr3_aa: CASSLLQGINQPQHF
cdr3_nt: TGTGCCAGCAGCCTTTTGCAGGGAATCAATCAGCCCCAGCATTTT